Here is one T cell receptor (beta chain) with its context. This specimen comes from a study of T cells in localized non-small cell lung cancer. Measured with immunoSEQ multiplex PCR; TCRdb has only the in-frame clones, and not every one. The sample contains 1,500 to 2,000 clones, about 19% of which appear only once. The V gene's germline CDR1 is SGHNT and CDR2 YENEEA. The CDR3 length is 14 residues. Between the trimmed V and J ends, which lost 1 base and 2 bases, there was a span of 9 bases. Here the sequenced sample was normal lung tissue next to the tumor, taken before any cancer treatment. The receptor was derived from a female donor older than 55 with stage I lung adenocarcinoma. This sequence joins TRBV11-3 and TRBJ2-7; D ambiguous. The CDR3 reads CASSLGPPPYEQYF. The CDR3 coding sequence is TGTGCCAGCAGCTTAGGGCCGCCACCCTACGAGCAGTACTTC.